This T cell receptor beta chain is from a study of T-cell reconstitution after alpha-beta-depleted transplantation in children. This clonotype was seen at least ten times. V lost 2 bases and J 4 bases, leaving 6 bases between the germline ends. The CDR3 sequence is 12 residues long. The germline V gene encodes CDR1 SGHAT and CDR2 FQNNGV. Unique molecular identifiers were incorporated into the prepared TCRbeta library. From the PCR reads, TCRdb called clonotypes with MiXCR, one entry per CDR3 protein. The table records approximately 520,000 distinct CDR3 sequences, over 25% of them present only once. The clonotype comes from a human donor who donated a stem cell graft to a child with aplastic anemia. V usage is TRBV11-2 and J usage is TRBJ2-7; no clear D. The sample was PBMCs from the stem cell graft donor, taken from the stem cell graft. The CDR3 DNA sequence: TGTGCCAGCAGCTTAAATCTGTACGAGCAGTACGTC. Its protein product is CASSLNLYEQYV.